This T cell receptor beta chain was documented in a study of shared clonotypes between healthy human individuals. V lost 3 bases, J lost 5 bases, and 13 bases lay in between. The CDR3 is 14 amino acids. Germline values: CDR1 SGDLS, CDR2 YYNGEE. Only CD45RO-negative cells positively selected for CCR7 counted as naive CD8 cells, so terminally differentiated effector memory CD45RA+ cells were excluded. The repertoire was sequenced with immunoSEQ multiplex PCR; TCRdb's copy has only in-frame clones and lacks some. The profile shows around 2,000,000 clones, around 96% of them singletons. The chain employs TRBV9 and TRBJ2-3, with D possibly matching TRBD2 (6 bases). The clonotype comes from a man aged 18 to 30 in good health. Sequencing was done on a sample of naive CD8+ T cells sorted from blood. CDR3 in DNA: TGTGCCAGCAGCGGGGGACTTCCAGGAGATACGCAGTATTTT. It encodes CASSGGLPGDTQYF.